The present entry profiles one TCR beta chain with its context. Its cognate antigen is unknown. This sample was taken from a study of T cell repertoires in cytomegalovirus infection. TCRdb redid the calling of the reads with MiXCR, one entry per CDR3 protein. The sample lists hundreds of thousands of distinct CDR3 sequences; roughly a third were seen once. V was shortened by 6 bases and J by 6 bases, with 9 bases between the two germline ends. From germline, CDR1 is MNHNY and CDR2 SVGAGI (reference sequence). The CDR3 totals 12 residues. Notes on the study in general: HLA-C-restricted TCR beta clonotypes specific for CMV led the ex vivo response.

The TCR comes from a human donor in good health (CMV status not recorded). Some clones in this sample may be carry-over from other donors' samples. V is TRBV6-6 and J is TRBJ2-1, with a possible D match to TRBD2 (5 bases). Material: cultured PBMCs, obtained from culture after CMV antigen stimulation. The CDR3 reads CASSGESNEQFF. CDR3 nucleotide sequence: TGTGCCAGCAGCGGGGAATCCAATGAGCAGTTCTTC.